What follows are 32 T cell receptor beta chains derived from one specimen sequenced in a study of CD8 T cells in ankylosing spondylitis. TCRdb independently ran MiXCR on the 5' RACE reads; one entry per CDR3 protein. The table lists about 340,000 distinct CDR3 sequences, around 7.6% of them singletons. Findings and limits, study-wide: Made up of eight highly homologous variants, a TCR beta motif appeared characteristic of ankylosing spondylitis blood.

These receptors lack a known antigen. Source material: blood, either unsorted or a sorted T cell fraction (not recorded which). Source of these receptors: a male donor with ankylosing spondylitis.

The table lists this clonotype with a few counts. This chain joins TRBV2 and TRBJ2-2, with 11 bases fitting TRBD1. The J segment lost 6 bases and the V segment lost 6 bases, leaving 6 bases of the junction unmatched. The CDR3 spans 15 residues. CDR1 is SNHLY and CDR2 is FYNNEI in the germline V gene. The CDR3 loop is CASRTGTGGPGELFF. The CDR3 DNA follows: TGTGCCAGCAGGACGGGGACAGGGGGTCCCGGGGAGCTGTTTTTT.

The chain carries TRBV4-1 and TRBJ2-7; 7 bases line up with TRBD1. The CDR3 covers 16 residues. Per germline, CDR1 MGHRA and CDR2 YSYEKL. After removal of 4 bases from V and 0 bases from J, the junction contained 9 bases not matched to a gene. CDR3 nucleotide sequence: TGCGCCAGCAGCCGGATCGGGACAGAGAGCTCCTACGAGCAGTACTTC. Amino acid sequence: CASSRIGTESSYEQYF.

This clonotype has at least ten counts. The V call is TRBV12-3 or TRBV12-4, the J call TRBJ2-2; perhaps TRBD2 as D (6 bases). The ends were cut back, 6 bases at V and 2 bases at J, with 13 bases in the middle. The CDR3 runs to 15 residues. The CDR3 protein is CASSSGLSNTGELFF. The CDR3 DNA sequence: TGTGCCAGCAGCTCTGGACTAAGCAACACCGGGGAGCTGTTTTTT.

This clonotype occurred many times. The chain employs TRBV5-1 and TRBJ1-1; TRBD1 matches 7 bases. CDR1 and CDR2 (germline): SGHRS, YFSETQ. With V trimmed by 2 bases and J by 1 base, 2 bases remained unmatched. CDR3 length: 14 amino acids. This CDR3 reads CASSFTGENTEAFF. The CDR3 DNA reads TGCGCCAGCAGCTTTACAGGGGAGAACACTGAAGCTTTCTTT.

The chain employs TRBV27 and TRBJ1-2, with D unresolved. With 2 bases removed from V and 4 bases from J, the gap between germline ends came to 11 bases. Looked up from germline, CDR1 is MNHEY and CDR2 is SMNVEV (reference sequence). CDR3 length: 14 residues. CDR3 protein: CASSLGWRGYGYTF. CDR3 nucleotide sequence: TGTGCCAGCAGTTTAGGGTGGCGAGGCTATGGCTACACCTTC.

The rearrangement joins TRBV29-1 to TRBJ2-5, with 9 bases identical to TRBD1. CDR3 length: 14 amino acids. The V and J ends lost 7 bases and 5 bases, in that order; junction bases with no gene match: 11. CDR1 and CDR2 from the germline V gene are SQVTM and ANQGSEA. CDR3 residues: CSAKPGQGRETQYF. The CDR3 coding sequence is TGCAGCGCAAAACCGGGACAGGGACGGGAGACCCAGTACTTC.

This clonotype has a handful of counts. The chain uses TRBV3-1 and TRBJ2-6; a weak D match, TRBD2 (6 bases). The CDR3 has 17 residues. Germline CDR1 and CDR2: LGHDT and YNNKEL (reference sequence). V dropped 0 bases and J dropped 2 bases, with 11 bases sitting between them. The CDR3, as DNA: TGTGCCAGCAGCCAAGATGCAGGAGGGGCTGGGGCCAACGTCCTGACTTTC. Its translation is CASSQDAGGAGANVLTF.

This clonotype was picked up a small number of times. The chain uses TRBV4-2 and TRBJ2-5; a weak D match, TRBD1 (6 bases). This CDR3 is 15 amino acids long. V was trimmed by 5 bases and J by 4 bases, leaving 17 bases between them. Germline lookup yields CDR1 LGHNA and CDR2 YNFKEQ. CDR3 amino acids: CASSTRTARPETQYF. CDR3 DNA sequence: TGTGCCAGCAGCACTCGGACAGCTAGACCAGAGACCCAGTACTTC.

This clonotype was found a few times. V gene TRBV12-3 or TRBV12-4 combines with J gene TRBJ2-7; weak D call: TRBD2 (6 bases). The CDR3 is 13 residues long. The ends were cut back, 2 bases at V and 6 bases at J, with 11 bases in the middle. In DNA, the CDR3 is TGTGCCAGCAGTTTAACTAGACTAGGCGAGCAGTACTTC. Protein product: CASSLTRLGEQYF.

This clonotype was seen many times. This sequence joins TRBV25-1 and TRBJ2-2; D might be TRBD2 (6 bases). Germline CDR1 MGHDK, CDR2 SYGVNS. Trimming shortened V by 11 bases and J by 5 bases, and 9 bases separated the two germline ends. The CDR3 runs to 11 residues. The CDR3 reads CASGETGELFF. The CDR3 region has the DNA TGTGCCTCGGGGGAGACCGGGGAGCTGTTTTTT. The whole variable domain, remainder taken from reference TRBV25-1 and TRBJ2-2, is EADIYQTPRYLVIGTGKKITLECSQTMGHDKMYWYQQDPGMELHLIHYSYGVNSTEKGDLSSESTVSRIRTEHFPLTLESARPSHTSQYLCASGETGELFFGEGSRLTVL.

The table lists this clonotype with many counts. The V call is TRBV7-2, the J call TRBJ2-7; either TRBD1 or TRBD2 may fit D (6 bases each). This CDR3 has 16 amino acids. Looked up from germline, CDR1 is SGHTA and CDR2 is FQGNSA. The V gene lost 4 bases and the J gene lost 6 bases, with 22 bases spanning the gap. The CDR3 coding sequence is TGTGCCAGCAGCTCAGGAGGGGGATACCCATCAATCGAGCAGTACTTC. Translated, it gives CASSSGGGYPSIEQYF.

This clonotype was counted many times. V usage is TRBV27 and J usage is TRBJ2-4, with unresolved D. This CDR3 contains 17 residues. V was shortened by 5 bases and J by 0 bases, with 17 bases between the two germline ends. The germline CDR1 and CDR2 sequences are MNHEY and SMNVEV (reference sequence). The CDR3 here is CASSPSASPIAKNIQYF. The CDR3 coding sequence is TGTGCCAGCAGTCCAAGTGCTTCGCCCATAGCCAAAAACATTCAGTACTTC.

This clonotype was counted ten times or more. The chain has TRBV5-1 and TRBJ1-2; the match to TRBD1 covers 7 bases. Germline CDR1 reads SGHRS; CDR2 reads YFSETQ. This CDR3 has 14 residues. Trimming at V came to 4 bases and at J to 1 base, leaving 4 bases not matched to a gene. The CDR3 DNA reads as TGCGCCAGCAGCCTGGGACAGATTAACTATGGCTACACCTTC. This codes for CASSLGQINYGYTF.

This clonotype was found a few times. The gene calls are TRBV12-3 or TRBV12-4 and TRBJ1-4, with D possibly matching TRBD1 (6 bases). CDR3 length: 15 residues. The germline V and J ends were trimmed by 4 bases and 6 bases, with 15 bases remaining between them. This chain's CDR3 is CASSSAQGGYEKLFF. CDR3 sequence (DNA): TGTGCCAGCAGTTCCGCACAGGGAGGGTATGAAAAACTGTTTTTT.

This chain connects TRBV5-1 to TRBJ2-3; TRBD2 is a possible D gene (7 bases). Germline CDR1 and CDR2: SGHRS and YFSETQ. This CDR3 has 14 residues. The V and J ends lost 4 bases and 2 bases respectively, with 11 bases between them. The CDR3 nucleotides are TGCGCCAGCAGCAGGGGGGGGGACACAGATACGCAGTATTTT. It specifies CASSRGGDTDTQYF.

The chain combines TRBV5-1 with TRBJ2-3; D is uncertain. The CDR3 length is 14 residues. The V gene lost 0 bases and the J gene lost 1 base, with 6 bases spanning the gap. CDR1 and CDR2 (germline): SGHRS, YFSETQ. The CDR3 reads CASSLERGTDTQYF. The CDR3 DNA follows: TGCGCCAGCAGCTTGGAACGGGGCACAGATACGCAGTATTTT.

This rearrangement joins TRBV4-2 to TRBJ2-5, with 12 bases that match TRBD2. J lost 2 bases, V lost 0 bases, and 13 bases had no gene match. The CDR3 runs 20 residues. Germline V gives CDR1 LGHNA, CDR2 YNFKEQ. Written as DNA, the CDR3 is TGTGCCAGCAGCCAAGACGAAGGGCTAGCGGGAGGGAGATTACAAGAGACCCAGTACTTC. It codes for CASSQDEGLAGGRLQETQYF.

The chain links TRBV28 to TRBJ2-5, with 7 bases identical to TRBD2. Per germline, CDR1 MDHEN and CDR2 SYDVKM. V was clipped by 6 bases and J by 4 bases; unmatched bases: 5. The CDR3 consists of 13 residues. In DNA form, the CDR3 reads TGTGCCAGCAGGGGATTAGCGGGAGAGACCCAGTACTTC. The encoded protein is CASRGLAGETQYF.

This clonotype was observed a few times. The chain joins TRBV3-1 to TRBJ1-2, with D possibly being TRBD1 (6 bases). This CDR3 is built from 13 residues. Trimming removed 3 bases from V and 7 bases from J, with 12 bases in between. The germline gives CDR1 LGHDT, CDR2 YNNKEL (reference sequence). For the CDR3, the DNA is TGTGCCAGCAGCCACGTCGCAGGGGTTGGCTACACCTTC. Protein: CASSHVAGVGYTF.

This clonotype was found many times. V gene TRBV12-3 or TRBV12-4 combines with J gene TRBJ2-1; D gene unclear. The CDR3 totals 13 residues. Between the trimmed V and J ends, which lost 6 bases and 5 bases, there was a span of 11 bases. The CDR3 coding sequence is TGTGCCAGCAGATCTACGTGGGACAATGAGCAGTTCTTC. Amino acids: CASRSTWDNEQFF.

Many counts were recorded for this clonotype. The CDR3 DNA reads TGTGCCAGCACCCCAGGGGGTGGAAACTATGGCTACACCTTC. Translated: CASTPGGGNYGYTF. The V call is TRBV3-1, the J call TRBJ1-2; 7 bases map to TRBD1. The CDR3 loop spans 14 amino acids. From germline, CDR1 is LGHDT and CDR2 YNNKEL (reference sequence). Unmatched junction bases numbered 7, after V lost 7 bases and J lost 2 bases. The full variable domain, with the rest looked up from reference TRBV3-1 and TRBJ1-2, is DTAVSQTPKYLVTQMGNDKSIKCEQNLGHDTMYWYKQDSKKFLKIMFSYNNKELIINETVPNRFSPKSPDKAHLNLHINSLELGDSAVYFCASTPGGGNYGYTFGSGTRLTVV.

The chain carries TRBV4-2 and TRBJ2-1; D is possibly TRBD2 (5 bases). V was pared by 0 bases and J by 5 bases, with 11 bases between. The CDR3 extends over 15 amino acids. Germline V gives CDR1 LGHNA, CDR2 YNFKEQ. The CDR3 DNA reads TGTGCCAGCAGCCAAGATAAGCGGCCCCACAATGAGCAGTTCTTC. Translated: CASSQDKRPHNEQFF.

This clonotype was counted ten times or more. V gene TRBV6-2 or TRBV6-3 combines with J gene TRBJ2-1, with 12 positions matching TRBD2. The J segment lost 4 bases and the V segment lost 0 bases, leaving 4 bases of the junction unmatched. The CDR3 is 17 residues long. Germline values: CDR1 MNHEY, CDR2 SVGEGT. The CDR3 coding sequence is TGTGCCAGCAGTTACTCCCGAGGACTAGCGGGGTACAATGAGCAGTTCTTC. Protein sequence: CASSYSRGLAGYNEQFF.

The genes are TRBV9 and TRBJ1-5, with 7 bases fitting TRBD1. The CDR3 consists of 14 residues. V shed 0 bases, J shed 9 bases, and the junction held 6 bases outside the gene matches. Germline V lookup: CDR1 SGDLS, CDR2 YYNGEE. CDR3 sequence: CASSVEDRPAPQHF. The DNA for the CDR3 is TGTGCCAGCAGCGTAGAGGACAGGCCGGCGCCCCAGCATTTT. The full variable domain, in which reference TRBV9 and TRBJ1-5 provide the parts outside the CDR3, is DSGVTQTPKHLITATGQRVTLRCSPRSGDLSVYWYQQSLDQGLQFLIQYYNGEERAKGNILERFSAQQFPDLHSELNLSSLELGDSALYFCASSVEDRPAPQHFGDGTRLSIL.

The V and J genes are TRBV6-2 or TRBV6-3 and TRBJ2-2; D remains unclear. The germline V gene has CDR1 MNHEY and CDR2 SVGEGT. This CDR3 contains 13 residues. Trimming left V 6 bases short and J 0 bases short, with 5 bases between. The CDR3 loop is CASRRSNTGELFF. CDR3 bases: TGTGCCAGCAGACGGTCGAACACCGGGGAGCTGTTTTTT.

Ten or more counts support this clonotype. The chain couples TRBV2 to TRBJ1-4; D gene uncertain. Germline V gene sequence: CDR1 SNHLY, CDR2 FYNNEI. Deletions cut 6 bases from V and 2 bases from J, with 13 bases between. The CDR3 contains 15 residues. This CDR3 reads CASRMGIATNEKLFF. The CDR3, as DNA: TGTGCCAGCAGGATGGGGATTGCGACTAATGAAAAACTGTTTTTT.

In its sample, this clonotype was seen a few times. The J gene is TRBJ2-3, the V gene TRBV20-1, with unresolved D. This CDR3 has 12 residues. Trimming stripped 0 bases from V and 2 bases from J, with 3 bases between. CDR1 DFQATT and CDR2 SNEGSKA come from the germline V gene (reference sequence). CDR3 sequence reads: CSAREYTDTQYF. The DNA of the CDR3 is TGCAGTGCTAGAGAGTACACAGATACGCAGTATTTT.

This clonotype was observed a handful of times. The chain uses TRBV12-3 or TRBV12-4 and TRBJ1-1; maybe TRBD1 (5 bases). CDR3 size: 15 residues. Between the trimmed V and J ends, which lost 1 base and 0 bases, there was a span of 9 bases. CDR3 amino acids: CASSLERQLNTEAFF. For the CDR3, the DNA is TGTGCCAGCAGTTTAGAGAGACAGTTGAACACTGAAGCTTTCTTT.

The chain employs TRBV29-1 and TRBJ2-5; D uncertain. CDR3 length: 10 residues. V lost 6 bases, J lost 4 bases, and 6 bases lay in between. The germline V gene encodes CDR1 SQVTM and CDR2 ANQGSEA. The CDR3 region is CSVLLETQYF. The CDR3 coding sequence is TGCAGCGTGCTGTTAGAGACCCAGTACTTC. Full variable domain (rest looked up from reference TRBV29-1 and TRBJ2-5): SAVISQKPSRDICQRGTSLTIQCQVDSQVTMMFWYRQQPGQSLTLIATANQGSEATYESGFVIDKFPISRPNLTFSTLTVSNMSPEDSSIYLCSVLLETQYFGPGTRLLVL.

This sequence joins TRBV5-1 and TRBJ2-7; D unclear. The germline V and J ends were trimmed by 3 bases and 2 bases, with 18 bases remaining between them. In germline, CDR1 is SGHRS, CDR2 YFSETQ. The CDR3 is 16 residues long. The CDR3 protein is CASSWPSETETYEQYF. CDR3 DNA sequence: TGCGCCAGCAGCTGGCCCTCCGAAACTGAAACCTACGAGCAGTACTTC.

This clonotype was recorded a few times. CDR3 sequence (DNA): TGTGCCAGCTTTGACACCTACGAGCAGTACTTC. Encoded protein: CASFDTYEQYF. The rearrangement uses TRBV6-2 or TRBV6-3 and TRBJ2-7; D uncertain. CDR1 is MNHEY and CDR2 is SVGEGT in the germline V gene. CDR3 length: 11 amino acids. V was clipped by 8 bases and J by 2 bases, with 7 bases between them.

The chain employs TRBV15 and TRBJ2-7; TRBD2 might be the D (5 bases). CDR3 length equals 15 residues. V lost 5 bases and J lost 2, with 16 bases in between. Per the germline V gene, CDR1 is LNHNV and CDR2 is YYDKDF (reference sequence). The CDR3 spells CATSRDPGKTYEQYF. For the CDR3, the DNA is TGTGCCACCAGCCGGGATCCGGGGAAAACCTACGAGCAGTACTTC.